These 20 T cell receptor beta chains share one sample of origin, sequenced in a study of T cell repertoires in cytomegalovirus infection. Each CDR3 protein is one row after TCRdb ran MiXCR on the reads. The table lists about 310,000 distinct CDR3 sequences, roughly a sixth of them singletons. Sequenced sample: PBMCs. The receptors stem from a human donor in good health (CMV status not recorded). Some clones in this sample may be carry-over from other donors' samples.

This clonotype has at least ten counts. The chain links TRBV7-3 to TRBJ2-1; TRBD2 is a possible D gene (5 bases). This CDR3 comprises 16 residues. V was trimmed by 3 bases and J by 2 bases, leaving 14 bases between them. CDR1 and CDR2 (germline): SGHTA, FQGTGA. The chain's CDR3 is CASSFERTRTYNEQFF. The CDR3 coding sequence is TGTGCCAGCAGCTTTGAGCGGACCCGAACCTACAATGAGCAGTTCTTC. The whole variable domain, filled in from reference TRBV7-3 and TRBJ2-1, reads GAGVSQTPSNKVTEKGKYVELRCDPISGHTALYWYRQSLGQGPEFLIYFQGTGAADDSGLPNDRFFAVRPEGSVSTLKIQRTERGDSAVYLCASSFERTRTYNEQFFGPGTRLTVL.

This clonotype was counted a few times. The chain employs TRBV6-2 or TRBV6-3 and TRBJ1-1; 8 positions agree with TRBD1. This CDR3 has 14 residues. V dropped 8 bases and J dropped 5; count of bases not matched to a gene: 10. CDR1 is MNHEY, CDR2 SVGEGT, per germline. The CDR3 sequence is CASRRRQGTTEAFF. In DNA, the CDR3 is TGTGCCAGCCGGAGGAGACAGGGGACTACTGAAGCTTTCTTT.

The CDR3 region has the DNA TGCGCCAGCAGCTTGCGTCGCACAGATACGCAGTATTTT. Translating it yields CASSLRRTDTQYF. This sequence joins TRBV5-1 and TRBJ2-3, with unresolved D. Germline V gives CDR1 SGHRS, CDR2 YFSETQ. The CDR3 consists of 13 residues. With 1 base removed from V and 1 base from J, the gap between germline ends came to 4 bases.

Only a few counts were recorded for this clonotype. Here the CDR3 reads CASSLISANTEAFF. The CDR3 DNA sequence: TGTGCCAGCAGCTTAATTTCAGCCAACACTGAAGCTTTCTTT. This sequence joins TRBV28 and TRBJ1-1; D remains unclear. Germline CDR1 reads MDHEN; CDR2 reads SYDVKM. The CDR3 sequence is 14 residues long. The V gene lost 6 bases and the J gene lost 2 bases, with 13 bases spanning the gap.

This clonotype has more than one count but fewer than ten. The chain employs TRBV6-2 or TRBV6-3 and TRBJ1-2, with TRBD1 matching over 7 bases. The V gene's germline CDR1 is MNHEY and CDR2 SVGEGT. J was trimmed by 6 bases and V by 5 bases; bases with no gene match: 3. The CDR3 is made up of 12 amino acids. The CDR3: CASSPTGNGYTF. The CDR3, as DNA: TGTGCCAGCAGTCCGACAGGGAATGGCTACACCTTC.

In its sample, this clonotype was seen a few times. J is TRBJ1-6 and V is TRBV28, with D unresolved. The germline gives CDR1 MDHEN, CDR2 SYDVKM. The V and J ends lost 2 bases and 7 bases respectively, with 6 bases between them. This CDR3 has 13 amino acids. CDR3 in DNA: TGTGCCAGCAGTTTAATACACAATTCACCCCTCCACTTT. Residues: CASSLIHNSPLHF. The full variable domain, in which reference TRBV28 and TRBJ1-6 provide the parts outside the CDR3, is DVKVTQSSRYLVKRTGEKVFLECVQDMDHENMFWYRQDPGLGLRLIYFSYDVKMKEKGDIPEGYSVSREKKERFSLILESASTNQTSMYLCASSLIHNSPLHFGNGTRLTVT.

CDR3 bases: TGCAGCGGAGCGGGGGCTGGCACTGAAGCTTTCTTT. Protein: CSGAGAGTEAFF. The chain carries TRBV29-1 and TRBJ1-1, with a possible D match to TRBD1 (6 bases). Trimming stripped 7 bases from V and 4 bases from J, with 13 bases between. Germline V gene data show CDR1 as SQVTM and CDR2 as ANQGSEA. The CDR3 covers 12 residues.

This clonotype was counted at least ten times. The gene calls are TRBV28 and TRBJ2-2, with D possibly TRBD1 on 5 matching bases. The CDR3 loop spans 15 amino acids. Germline-derived CDR1 and CDR2 are MDHEN and SYDVKM. Trimming cost V 3 bases and J 7 bases, with 15 bases left between them. CDR3 amino acids: CASSFSRVSIGELFF. CDR3 DNA: TGTGCCAGCAGTTTCTCCAGGGTATCGATCGGGGAGCTGTTTTTT.

This clonotype was seen repeatedly, ten times or more. The rearrangement links TRBV28 to TRBJ2-3; 10 bases align to TRBD2. The CDR3 is 15 amino acids. Germline-derived CDR1 and CDR2 are MDHEN and SYDVKM. V trimming: 5 bases; J trimming: 7 bases; junction bases outside the gene matches: 9. The CDR3, as DNA: TGTGCCAGCAGTCTAGGGGGGACTAGCGTGCATACGCAGTATTTT. This sequence encodes CASSLGGTSVHTQYF.

This chain joins TRBV20-1 and TRBJ2-7; D remains ambiguous. The germline V and J ends were trimmed by 4 bases and 2 bases, with 15 bases remaining between them. Germline CDR1 DFQATT, CDR2 SNEGSKA (reference sequence). The CDR3 loop spans 14 amino acids. CDR3 sequence reads: CSAIKGSSTYEQYF. In DNA form, the CDR3 reads TGCAGTGCTATCAAGGGATCGTCAACCTACGAGCAGTACTTC.

This chain joins TRBV18 and TRBJ2-6, with TRBD1 matching 7 bases. The CDR3 extends over 16 amino acids. V was pared by 1 base and J by 4 bases, with 4 bases of the junction left unmatched. Germline assignment: CDR1 KGHSH and CDR2 LQKENI. DNA of the CDR3: TGTGCCAGCTCACCACAGACAGGGCCCGGGGCCAACGTCCTGACTTTC. As protein: CASSPQTGPGANVLTF.

This clonotype was seen repeatedly, ten times or more. This chain uses TRBV18 with TRBJ1-1; D perhaps matches TRBD1 (5 bases). Germline assignment: CDR1 KGHSH and CDR2 LQKENI. This CDR3 region has 15 residues. V was pared by 3 bases and J by 4 bases, with 15 bases between. In DNA, the CDR3 is TGTGCCAGCTCACCTGATGCAGGGAGTGGCACTGAAGCTTTCTTT. Its protein product is CASSPDAGSGTEAFF.

The sample holds a few counts of this clonotype. This chain joins TRBV29-1 and TRBJ2-5; D is ambiguous. CDR1 SQVTM and CDR2 ANQGSEA come from the germline V gene. The CDR3 consists of 13 residues. Deletions cut 3 bases from V and 4 bases from J, with 12 bases between. CDR3 coding DNA: TGCAGCGTTGATCCCTCAGTAATAGAGACCCAGTACTTC. It yields the protein CSVDPSVIETQYF.

This clonotype was seen just once. The chain couples TRBV4-3 to TRBJ2-4, with 9 bases matching TRBD2. CDR1 and CDR2 from the germline V gene are LGHNA and YSLEER. The CDR3 runs to 16 residues. Trimming at V came to 0 bases and at J to 7 bases, leaving 7 bases not matched to a gene. CDR3 protein: CASSQDRVAGDNIQYF. CDR3 bases: TGCGCCAGCAGCCAAGATCGGGTAGCGGGGGACAACATTCAGTACTTC.

The chain has TRBV6-8 and TRBJ2-7, with 7 bases fitting TRBD2. There are 15 residues in the CDR3. Germline lookup yields CDR1 MNHGY and CDR2 SAAAGT. Trimming removed 2 bases from V and 1 base from J; junction bases left unmatched: 5. CDR3 sequence (DNA): TGTGCCAGCAGTTACAATTCGGGAGGATCCTACGAGCAGTACTTC. Translated, it gives CASSYNSGGSYEQYF.

This clonotype was seen a handful of times. This chain uses TRBV7-2 with TRBJ2-2; D uncertain. V lost 1 base and J lost 3, with 6 bases in between. The CDR3 totals 14 residues. The germline CDR1 and CDR2 sequences are SGHTA and FQGNSA. CDR3 bases: TGTGCCAGCAGCTTAGTGGTCGACACCGGGGAGCTGTTTTTT. This translates into CASSLVVDTGELFF. Supplemented by reference TRBV7-2 and TRBJ2-2, the full variable domain reads GAGVSQSPSNKVTEKGKDVELRCDPISGHTALYWYRQSLGQGLEFLIYFQGNSAPDKSGLPSDRFSAERTGGSVSTLTIQRTQQEDSAVYLCASSLVVDTGELFFGEGSRLTVL.

Many counts were recorded for this clonotype. The chain combines TRBV7-8 with TRBJ2-1; 12 bases align to TRBD2. Germline CDR1 is SGHVS and CDR2 is FQNEAQ. V shed 4 bases, J shed 4 bases, and the junction held 8 bases outside the gene matches. The CDR3 extends over 17 amino acids. The CDR3 DNA follows: TGTGCCAGCAGCTCGGCTAGCGGGGGGGCGACTTACAATGAGCAGTTCTTC. Translated, it gives CASSSASGGATYNEQFF.

The sample holds many counts of this clonotype. This chain links TRBV28 with TRBJ2-1, with 12 bases that match TRBD1. Germline V gene lookup returns CDR1 MDHEN and CDR2 SYDVKM. The CDR3 consists of 15 residues. J was trimmed by 6 bases and V by 7 bases; bases with no gene match: 7. CDR3 nucleotides: TGTGCCAGCACCGAGGGACAGGGGGCCTTCAATGAGCAGTTCTTC. This encodes CASTEGQGAFNEQFF.

This clonotype has a handful of counts. V is TRBV7-8 and J is TRBJ2-7; D not certain. Germline V gene sequence: CDR1 SGHVS, CDR2 FQNEAQ. V was shortened by 4 bases and J by 3 bases, with 22 bases between the two germline ends. The CDR3 is 17 amino acids. The CDR3: CASSSWLRGDTIYEQYF. CDR3 coding DNA: TGTGCCAGCAGCTCCTGGCTTCGTGGAGACACCATCTACGAGCAGTACTTC.

Worth noting for this clonotype: A single base separates this from a much larger clone, so it may be a read error. The V call is TRBV7-2, the J call TRBJ2-1; 11 bases map to TRBD2. Germline V lookup: CDR1 SGHTA, CDR2 FQGNSA. The CDR3 has 19 amino acids. V was clipped by 1 base and J by 5 bases; unmatched bases: 13. In DNA, the CDR3 is TGTGCCAGCAGCTTAGTTCTCTGGGAGACTAGCGGGGTACACAATGAGCAGTTCTTC. It is translated as CASSLVLWETSGVHNEQFF.